This T cell receptor beta chain was recovered during a study of cytomegalovirus exposure and HLA in healthy donors. This CDR3 has 14 residues. Germline V gene sequence: CDR1 SGHAT, CDR2 FQNNGV. Study-level points and caveats: Among TCR sequences, most were rare, though some public TCRs appeared in many donors. Later findings reportedly placed an Asian-associated ancestry cluster below the roughly 700-donor mean for N-insertions. Productive rates of about 87% or about 30% were seen for most TCR beta V segments in an earlier analysis.

Those who donated were healthy bone marrow donors. Notes on this clone: The antigen is undetermined.

PCR was performed using 60 Vbeta and 13 Jbeta primers. Profiling relied on immunoSEQ multiplex PCR, and the TCRdb table lists in-frame clones only, not all of them. The sample has a few hundred thousand clones, 65% to 80% seen once. This TCR was recovered from a man aged 35 to 55 in good health and CMV-seronegative. Sequenced sample: PBMCs. The rearrangement uses TRBV11-2 and TRBJ2-5; D is unclear. The end of the DNA is better explained by TRBJ2-7, so the J call may be wrong. CDR3 sequence reads: CASSPGLASYEQYF. The CDR3, as DNA: TGTGCCAGCAGCCCCGGGTTAGCAAGTTACGAGCAGTACTTC.